This T cell receptor (beta chain) was captured by sequencing in a study of response to subunit inactivated influenza vaccine. Study-wide results and caveats: The authors proposed limited new T cell recruitment per seasonal influenza vaccination.

With respect to this clonotype: No antigen is known for it.

TCRdb independently ran MiXCR on the RT-PCR reads; one entry per CDR3 protein. In the table there are 610,000 or so distinct CDR3 sequences, roughly 15% of which are singletons. Germline CDR1 and CDR2: DFQATT and SNEGSKA (reference sequence). The CDR3 spans 17 residues. V lost 3 bases and J 0 bases, leaving 21 bases between the germline ends. The sequencing here drew on PBMCs from blood, taken approximately 12 days after vaccination. V gene TRBV20-1 combines with J gene TRBJ2-7; no clear D. The clonotype was recovered from a man aged 45-60 years who received an inactivated influenza vaccine. The CDR3 bases are TGCAGTGCTAGGGCGGCTAGAACAACCCTATTCTCCTACGAGCAGTACTTC. This encodes CSARAARTTLFSYEQYF.